These T cell receptor beta chains were read from a single sample in a study of blood T cell repertoires in COVID-19. Clones were sequenced by immunoSEQ multiplex PCR, and TCRdb holds only the in-frame ones, with some missing. The table includes 200,000 to 250,000 clones, 70% to 90% detected once. Sequencing input: peripheral blood. The receptors here all came from a man aged 18 to 30 with active or convalescent COVID-19. Both conserved end residues are part of each CDR3. The D gene is left open where the match is weak. Not every row has a clone size; where given, it reads once, few, many or a size class.

>TRBJ1-2|TRBV14|NA|NA|15
CASSQRGQGNGGYTF
TGTGCCAGCAGCCAAAGAGGTCAGGGCAATGGAGGCTACACCTTC
>TRBJ2-7|TRBV7-9|NA|NA|15
CASSLVQGISYEQYF
TGTGCCAGCAGCTTAGTTCAGGGGATCTCCTACGAGCAGTACTTC
>TRBJ1-3|TRBV11-2|TRBD1|NA|15
CASSSATGRGNTIYF
TGTGCCAGCAGCTCAGCGACAGGGCGAGGAAACACCATATATTTT
>TRBJ2-7|TRBV27|TRBD2|NA|16
CASSSGTSGATYEQYF
TGTGCCAGCAGTTCCGGGACTAGCGGGGCCACCTACGAGCAGTACTTC
>TRBJ2-5|TRBV7-9|NA|NA|12
CASKEAGETQYF
TGTGCCAGCAAAGAGGCTGGAGAGACCCAGTACTTC
>TRBJ1-6|TRBV2|TRBD1|NA|17
CASSAIGDRELLSPLHF
TGTGCCAGCAGTGCGATTGGGGACAGGGAACTGCTTTCACCCCTCCACTTT
>TRBJ2-1|TRBV5-1|NA|NA|16
CASSAQLANRYNEQFF
TGCGCCAGCAGCGCCCAACTCGCAAACAGATACAATGAGCAGTTCTTC
>TRBJ2-7|TRBV27|TRBD1|NA|15
CASSHQTGGGYEQYF
TGTGCCAGCAGCCACCAAACAGGGGGCGGGTACGAGCAGTACTTC
>TRBJ2-1|TRBV5-1|TRBD2|NA|13
CASSGTSGGEQFF
TGCGCCAGCAGTGGGACTAGTGGGGGTGAGCAGTTCTTC
>TRBJ2-5|TRBV28|TRBD2|NA|15
CASSPGTILRETQYF
TGTGCCAGCAGCCCTGGGACTATCCTTAGGGAGACCCAGTACTTC
>TRBJ2-7|TRBV4-2|TRBD2|NA|15
CASSQDVGGSYEQYF
TGTGCCAGCAGCCAAGATGTGGGGGGGAGCTACGAGCAGTACTTC
>TRBJ2-2|TRBV2|TRBD1|NA|12
CASGQGVGELFF
TGTGCCAGCGGACAGGGGGTCGGGGAGCTGTTTTTT
>TRBJ1-2|TRBV7-2|NA|NA|13
CASSLGGDYGYTF
TGTGCCAGCAGCTTAGGGGGAGACTATGGCTACACCTTC
>TRBJ2-2|TRBV28|NA|NA|16
CASSSLGLTNTGELFF
TGTGCCAGCAGTAGCCTTGGACTCACGAACACCGGGGAGCTGTTTTTT
>TRBJ2-1|TRBV5-8|TRBD2|NA|15
CASSPGTSAYNEQFF
TGTGCCAGCAGCCCGGGGACTAGCGCCTACAATGAGCAGTTCTTC
>TRBJ1-1|TRBV12-3/TRBV12-4|TRBD1|NA|11
CASSLGDRLRF
TGTGCCAGCAGTTTAGGGGACAGACTTCGCTTT
>TRBJ1-1|TRBV4-3|NA|NA|16
CASSQEGGIKSTEAFF
TGCGCCAGCAGCCAAGAGGGGGGTATTAAGAGCACTGAAGCTTTCTTT
>TRBJ1-2|TRBV3-1/TRBV3-2|TRBD1|few|17
CASSPEGTGGGGYGYTF
TGTGCCAGCAGCCCCGAAGGGACAGGGGGAGGCGGCTATGGCTACACCTTC
>TRBJ1-6|TRBV28|NA|NA|13
CASQTRRDSPLHF
TGTGCCAGCCAGACTCGGCGGGATTCACCCCTCCACTTT
>TRBJ2-3|TRBV10-3|TRBD1|NA|14
CAITWTGPTDTQYF
TGTGCCATCACCTGGACAGGGCCCACAGATACGCAGTATTTT
>TRBJ1-2|TRBV5-1|NA|NA|15
CASSFLQGSIQGYTF
TGCGCCAGCAGCTTCTTACAGGGTAGCATACAAGGCTACACCTTC
>TRBJ1-5|TRBV18|TRBD1|NA|14
CASSTGGRNQPQHF
TGTGCCAGCTCAACAGGGGGACGGAACCAGCCCCAGCATTTT
>TRBJ1-4|TRBV19|NA|NA|15
CASSISTGLNEKLFF
TGTGCCAGTAGTATCTCGACAGGCTTAAATGAAAAACTGTTTTTT
>TRBJ2-7|TRBV7-2|TRBD1|NA|16
CASSFLSTAGGHEQYF
TGTGCCAGCAGCTTCCTCTCAACGGCAGGGGGCCACGAGCAGTACTTC
>TRBJ2-7|TRBV2|NA|NA|11
CASSREYEQYF
TGTGCCAGCAGTCGCGAATACGAGCAGTACTTC
>TRBJ1-3|TRBV11-2|NA|NA|15
CASSLVRTAGNTIYF
TGTGCCAGCAGCTTAGTACGGACAGCTGGAAACACCATATATTTT
>TRBJ2-3|TRBV6-5|TRBD2|NA|15
CASSLAGGRTDTQYF
TGTGCCAGCAGTTTAGCGGGAGGACGCACAGATACGCAGTATTTT
>TRBJ2-7|TRBV9|TRBD1|NA|15
CASSVEGTGFDEQYF
TGTGCCAGCAGCGTAGAAGGGACAGGGTTCGACGAGCAGTACTTC
>TRBJ1-2|TRBV18|NA|NA|13
CASSPGSDYGYTF
TGTGCCAGCTCACCCGGGTCCGACTATGGCTACACCTTC
>TRBJ2-1|TRBV3-1/TRBV3-2|TRBD2|NA|15
CASSRTGLPNNEQFF
TGTGCCAGCAGCCGGACGGGACTACCGAACAATGAGCAGTTCTTC
>TRBJ2-1|TRBV29-1|TRBD1|NA|10
CSVLGQEQFF
TGCAGCGTCTTGGGACAGGAGCAGTTCTTC
>TRBJ1-1|TRBV3-1/TRBV3-2|NA|NA|12
CASSQDRAKAFF
TGTGCCAGCAGCCAAGACAGGGCGAAAGCTTTCTTT
>TRBJ2-1|TRBV11-1|TRBD2|NA|15
CASRAGLAGAGEQFF
TGTGCCAGCAGGGCGGGACTAGCGGGAGCCGGAGAGCAGTTCTTC
>TRBJ2-1|TRBV29-1|NA|NA|13
CSVAQGRYNEQFF
TGCAGCGTTGCACAGGGTCGCTACAATGAGCAGTTCTTC
>TRBJ2-4|TRBV14|NA|few|16
CASSQASGLAKNIQYF
TGTGCCAGCAGCCAAGCGTCAGGTCTAGCCAAAAACATTCAGTACTTC
>TRBJ1-2|TRBV9|NA|NA|11
CASSSTSGYTF
TGTGCCAGCAGCTCAACATCAGGCTACACCTTC